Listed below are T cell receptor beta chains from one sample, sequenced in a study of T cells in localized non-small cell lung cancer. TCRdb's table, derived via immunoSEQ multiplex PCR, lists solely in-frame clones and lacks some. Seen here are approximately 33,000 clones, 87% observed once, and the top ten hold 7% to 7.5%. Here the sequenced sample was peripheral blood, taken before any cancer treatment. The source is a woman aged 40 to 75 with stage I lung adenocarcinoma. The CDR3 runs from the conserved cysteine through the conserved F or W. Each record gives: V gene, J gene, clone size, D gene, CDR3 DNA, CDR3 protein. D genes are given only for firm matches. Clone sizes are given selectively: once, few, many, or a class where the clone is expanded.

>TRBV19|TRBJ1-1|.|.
TGTGCCAGTAGTGCCCGCGGTTCCGAGGGGATTGAAGCTTTCTTT
CASSARGSEGIEAFF
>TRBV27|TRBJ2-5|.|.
TGTGCCAGCAGTTTATTGGGGTTCGAGACCCAGTACTTC
CASSLLGFETQYF
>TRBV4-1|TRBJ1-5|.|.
TGCGCCAGCAGCCAAGCCCCATCCAGGGAAAATCAGCCCCAGCATTTT
CASSQAPSRENQPQHF
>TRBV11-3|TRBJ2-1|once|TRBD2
TGTGCCAGCAGCTTATTAGCGGGGGGGGTCTACAATGAGCAGTTCTTC
CASSLLAGGVYNEQFF
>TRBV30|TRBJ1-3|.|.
TGTGCCTGGAAGGAGTGGAAGAGTGGTCACACCATATATTTT
CAWKEWKSGHTIYF
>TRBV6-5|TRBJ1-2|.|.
TGTGCCAGCAGGAGGGGCAGGGACTATGGCTACACCTTC
CASRRGRDYGYTF
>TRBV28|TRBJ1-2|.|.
TGTGCCAGCAGCTACGTACACGGGCTGAATGGCTACACCTTC
CASSYVHGLNGYTF
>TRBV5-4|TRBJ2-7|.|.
TGTGCCAGCAGCTTGCGGACGCAACTCTCCTACGAGCAGTACTTC
CASSLRTQLSYEQYF
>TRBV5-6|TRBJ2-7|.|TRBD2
TGTGCCAGCAGCCGGCGTCTAGCGGGGGGTAACGAGCAGTACTTC
CASSRRLAGGNEQYF
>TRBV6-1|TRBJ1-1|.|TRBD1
TGTGCCAGCAGTGAACGGCCCGGGACAGGGCAACAGGGAGCTTTCTTT
CASSERPGTGQQGAFF
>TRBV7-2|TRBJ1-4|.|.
TGTGCCAGCAGCTTAGCCCCGGGGTCTAATGAAAAACTGTTTTTT
CASSLAPGSNEKLFF
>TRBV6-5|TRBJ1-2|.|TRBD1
TGTGCCAGCAGCAACAGGGGGCGTTGGTATGGCTACACCTTC
CASSNRGRWYGYTF
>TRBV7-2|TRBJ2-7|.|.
TGTGCCAGCAGCCACCCAACGGATGGCTCCTACGAGCAGTACTTC
CASSHPTDGSYEQYF
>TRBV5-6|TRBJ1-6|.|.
TGTGCCAGCAGCTACCACGGGCCCCTCCACTTT
CASSYHGPLHF
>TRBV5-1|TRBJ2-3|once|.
TGCGCCAGCACCACCGGGACCCAGGGGACAGATACGCAGTATTTT
CASTTGTQGTDTQYF
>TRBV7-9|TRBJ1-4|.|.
TGTGCCAGCAGCTTAGGCTTGGGGCCAACTAATGAAAAACTGTTTTTT
CASSLGLGPTNEKLFF
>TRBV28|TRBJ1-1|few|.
TGTGCCAGCCAGGCCGATAAGACAGCGATGAACACTGAAGCTTTCTTT
CASQADKTAMNTEAFF
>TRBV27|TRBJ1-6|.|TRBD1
TGTGCCAGCAGTTTAGTGACAGGGGCTAATTCACCCCTCCACTTT
CASSLVTGANSPLHF
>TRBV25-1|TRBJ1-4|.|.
TGTGCCGGCAGTGAATGGTTGTCTGCAGACCCAAATGAAAAACTGTTTTTT
CAGSEWLSADPNEKLFF
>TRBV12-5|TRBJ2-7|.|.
TGTGCTAGTGCCAGGGATCTACGCTACGAGCAGTACTTC
CASARDLRYEQYF
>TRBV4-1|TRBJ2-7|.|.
TGCGCCAGCAGCCTACCGTTTGGGGGGTCGCAGTACTTC
CASSLPFGGSQYF
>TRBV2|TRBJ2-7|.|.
TGTGCCAGCAGTGATCGCGGGTGGGGGACGGGTTCCTACGAGCAGTACTTC
CASSDRGWGTGSYEQYF
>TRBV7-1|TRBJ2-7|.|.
TGTGCCAGCAGCTTAGTCGGCGACTCCTACGAGCAGTACTTC
CASSLVGDSYEQYF
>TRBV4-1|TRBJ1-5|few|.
TGCGCCAGCAGCTTCCTGGACGGGAATCAGCCCCAGCATTTT
CASSFLDGNQPQHF
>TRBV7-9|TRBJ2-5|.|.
TGTGCCAGCAGCTTTGCCCTGGGAACAAATCGGGAGACCCAGTACTTC
CASSFALGTNRETQYF
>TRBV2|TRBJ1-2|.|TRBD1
TGTGCCAGCAGTGCGGGACAGGGGGCGATAAGCTACACCTTC
CASSAGQGAISYTF
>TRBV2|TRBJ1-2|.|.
TGTGCCAGCAGTATTGAGGGCTACACCTTC
CASSIEGYTF
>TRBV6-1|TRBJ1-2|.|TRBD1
TGTGCCAGCAGTCCATTCAGGACAGGGAGAAGGGGCTACACCTTC
CASSPFRTGRRGYTF
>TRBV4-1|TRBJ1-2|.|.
TGCGCCAGCAGCCAAGGACAAGGTACTAACTATGGCTACACCTTC
CASSQGQGTNYGYTF
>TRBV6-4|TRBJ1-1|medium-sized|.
TGTGCCAGCAGTGACTCAGCAGAGCGGAACACTGAAGCTTTCTTT
CASSDSAERNTEAFF
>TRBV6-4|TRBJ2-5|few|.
TGTGCCAGCAGTGACTCAGGGGGAAGCGGGACCCAGTACTTC
CASSDSGGSGTQYF
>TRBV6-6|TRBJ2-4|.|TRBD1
TGTGCCAGCAGTTATTCCGGGACAGGCAAAAACATTCAGTACTTC
CASSYSGTGKNIQYF
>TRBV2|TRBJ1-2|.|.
TGTGCCAGCACCTCGGCGGGCTGGGGAGGTGGCTACACCTTC
CASTSAGWGGGYTF
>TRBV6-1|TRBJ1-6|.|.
TGTGCCAGCAGTGCGGCCTCCTTCAATTCACCCCTCCACTTT
CASSAASFNSPLHF
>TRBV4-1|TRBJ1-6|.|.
TGCGCCAGCAGCCAACCCTCCGGGGCCAATTCACCCCTCCACTTT
CASSQPSGANSPLHF
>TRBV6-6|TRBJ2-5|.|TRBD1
TGTGCCAGCAGTACAGGGGGCGCTGGGCAAGAGACCCAGTACTTC
CASSTGGAGQETQYF
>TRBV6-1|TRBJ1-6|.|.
TGTGCCAGCAGTGAAGTGGGGGGGAATAATTCACCCCTCCACTTT
CASSEVGGNNSPLHF
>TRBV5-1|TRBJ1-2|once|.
TGCGCCAGCAGCTATGGTGATAGGTATGGCTACACCTTC
CASSYGDRYGYTF
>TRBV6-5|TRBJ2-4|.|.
TGTGCCAGCAGTTACTACGCGAAGGGGGCCAAAAACATTCAGTACTTC
CASSYYAKGAKNIQYF
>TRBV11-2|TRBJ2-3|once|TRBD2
TGTGCCAGCAGCCAATCCCCCACTAGCGGGGCGGATACGCAGTATTTT
CASSQSPTSGADTQYF
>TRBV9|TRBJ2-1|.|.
TGTGCCAGCAGCGTAGCTAAGGGGCAATACAATGAGCAGTTCTTC
CASSVAKGQYNEQFF
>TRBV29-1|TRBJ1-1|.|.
TGCAGCGTTGGTGATTGGACGATCACTGAAGCTTTCTTT
CSVGDWTITEAFF
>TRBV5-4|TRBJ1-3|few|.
TGTGCCAGCAGCTTGGGGGGAGACGGAAACACCATATATTTT
CASSLGGDGNTIYF
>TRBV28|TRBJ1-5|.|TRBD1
TGTGCCAGCAGTTCCTATCGACAGGGGGGACAAAATCAGCCCCAGCATTTT
CASSSYRQGGQNQPQHF
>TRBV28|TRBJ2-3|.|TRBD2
TGTGCCAGCTCTTATGAAGAGCGGGGGGGACCAGATACGCAGTATTTT
CASSYEERGGPDTQYF
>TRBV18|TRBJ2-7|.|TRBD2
TGTGCCAGCTCACCCGGGACTAGCGGCTACGAGCAGTACTTC
CASSPGTSGYEQYF
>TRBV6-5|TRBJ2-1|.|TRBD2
TGTGCCAGCAGTTACGAGCGGGGGGACAATGAGCAGTTCTTC
CASSYERGDNEQFF
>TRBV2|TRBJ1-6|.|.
TGTGCCAGCACCGAAGAATCTAATTCACCCCTCCACTTT
CASTEESNSPLHF
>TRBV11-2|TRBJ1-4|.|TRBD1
TGTGCCAGCAGCTCACTGACAGGGGCGGGTGAAAAACTGTTTTTT
CASSSLTGAGEKLFF
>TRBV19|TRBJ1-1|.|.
TGTGCCAGTAGCCCACTGGGGAACACTGAAGCTTTCTTT
CASSPLGNTEAFF
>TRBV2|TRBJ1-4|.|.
TGTGCCAGCAGTACCAATGAAAAACTGTTTTTT
CASSTNEKLFF
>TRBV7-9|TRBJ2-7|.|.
TGTGCCAGCAGCCCCACCCCTACTTACGAGCAGTACTTC
CASSPTPTYEQYF
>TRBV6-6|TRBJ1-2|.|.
TGTGCCAGCTGCCCCACCCGGGGGAACTATGGCTACACCTTC
CASCPTRGNYGYTF
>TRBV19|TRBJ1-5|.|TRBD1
TGTGCCAGTAGCCCCAAGGGGGCAGTTCAGCCCCAGCATTTT
CASSPKGAVQPQHF
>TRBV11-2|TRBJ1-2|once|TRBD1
TGTGCCAGCAGCCAAGCCGACCCCATCTGGACAGGGGATTATGATGGCTACACCTTC
CASSQADPIWTGDYDGYTF
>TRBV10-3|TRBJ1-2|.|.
TGTGCCATCAGTGACTGGGTAGAAAACTATGGCTACACCTTC
CAISDWVENYGYTF
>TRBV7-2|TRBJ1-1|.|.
TGTGCCAGCAGCTCCCGTCCTGGACTGAACACTGAAGCTTTCTTT
CASSSRPGLNTEAFF